This TCR beta chain is from a study of blood T cell repertoires in COVID-19 (dated by TCRdb to the early 2020s). With regard to the full study: Samples from collaborators originated in the United States, Italy and Spain and spanned both the acute and convalescent phases of COVID-19. Where available, HLA class I and class II types were obtained from metadata supplied by the sample provider rather than from assay-based typing. Samples were obtained from the ongoing ImmuneRACE study (first 160 participants) and from 1,200 or so subjects provided by 6 global collaborators. The dataset comprised deeply sampled blood TCRbeta repertoires from subjects exposed to, actively infected with, or recovered from COVID-19. Sample metadata almost always included a de-identified subject ID, COVID-19 status, age in years and sex. The prospective study material was composed of cDNA or gDNA derived from T cells, B-cell-depleted T cells, or PBMCs. The repertoires were released in a freely available public database meant as a resource for research on the immune response to SARS-CoV-2. The full study reports these points: The quantity of clinical and demographic metadata differed by source and by participant and was supplied without curation.

CDR1 MNHNS and CDR2 SASEGT are derived from the germline V gene. Trimming at the junction amounts to 1 base on V and 2 bases on J, and the germline ends lie 9 bases apart. Including cysteine and phenylalanine, the CDR3 has 14 amino acids. The DNA shown is the 42-base CDR3, in frame from base 1. The immunoSEQ Assay, a bias-controlled multiplex PCR, was used to amplify TCRbeta CDR3 regions from genomic DNA. The original methods were these. Within the assay, amplification of reference gene primers was used to estimate how many nucleated cells each sample contained. Sequence reads were collapsed and filtered to measure the absolute abundance of every unique TCRbeta CDR3 rearrangement. For each sample, productive Simpson clonality was calculated by taking the square root of Simpson's diversity index across productive rearrangements. In its TCRdb copy, this immuneACCESS table keeps in-frame sequences only and misses some clones. Where compared with another copy, unresolved V genes explain less than half of these, and the others have no known cause. Clone size and V and J calls were adopted from that table, with D and trimming inferred from the DNA. This sample is represented by under 75,000 clones; around four fifths of them were singletons. The ten largest make up approximately 20% of the sample.

Collaborating institutions collected whole blood in K2EDTA tubes following their own protocols. For TCRbeta analysis, collaborators shipped samples as frozen whole blood, isolated PBMCs, or DNA extracted from either of those sample types. The table lists this clone with a few counts. It lacks a known antigen. No base-level quality is on record; no much larger clone is a single base apart. This sequence originates from a man between 60 and 75 years old with acute or convalescent COVID-19. The sequencing input was peripheral blood. The sequence joins TRBV6-1 to TRBJ2-7; the D gene cannot be named for sure. This receptor has the CDR3 CASSEVQLPYEQYF. The DNA reads as follows: TGTGCCAGCAGTGAAGTTCAGTTACCCTACGAGCAGTACTTC.